This paragraph reports one T cell receptor (beta chain). The data belong to a study of PD-L1 blockade in urothelial cancer. Overall study: Analysis of blood occurred 3 weeks (second dose) and 6 weeks after treatment start. Blood samples had a median of around 150,000 T cells.

This CDR3 comprises 14 residues. CDR1 and CDR2 from the germline V gene are MDHEN and SYDVKM. After removal of 7 bases from V and 4 bases from J, the junction contained 7 bases not matched to a gene. Synthetically made TCR analog templates were put into each PCR as spikes. TCRdb keeps only in-frame clones here, not all; method: immunoSEQ multiplex PCR. The table has about 50,000 clones, more than 80% seen once. Time point specified: peripheral blood 6 weeks after treatment start. The material sequenced was PBMCs, taken around atezolizumab (anti-PD-L1) treatment. The V call is TRBV28, the J call TRBJ1-1, with 9 bases that match TRBD1. This TCR was recovered from a man in his 70s with urothelial cancer. The CDR3 DNA is TGTGCCAGCACCGGAACAGGGGGCGTCACTGAAGCTTTCTTT. Protein product: CASTGTGGVTEAFF. The entire variable domain, with the rest obtained from reference TRBV28 and TRBJ1-1, is as follows: DVKVTQSSRYLVKRTGEKVFLECVQDMDHENMFWYRQDPGLGLRLIYFSYDVKMKEKGDIPEGYSVSREKKERFSLILESASTNQTSMYLCASTGTGGVTEAFFGQGTRLTVV.